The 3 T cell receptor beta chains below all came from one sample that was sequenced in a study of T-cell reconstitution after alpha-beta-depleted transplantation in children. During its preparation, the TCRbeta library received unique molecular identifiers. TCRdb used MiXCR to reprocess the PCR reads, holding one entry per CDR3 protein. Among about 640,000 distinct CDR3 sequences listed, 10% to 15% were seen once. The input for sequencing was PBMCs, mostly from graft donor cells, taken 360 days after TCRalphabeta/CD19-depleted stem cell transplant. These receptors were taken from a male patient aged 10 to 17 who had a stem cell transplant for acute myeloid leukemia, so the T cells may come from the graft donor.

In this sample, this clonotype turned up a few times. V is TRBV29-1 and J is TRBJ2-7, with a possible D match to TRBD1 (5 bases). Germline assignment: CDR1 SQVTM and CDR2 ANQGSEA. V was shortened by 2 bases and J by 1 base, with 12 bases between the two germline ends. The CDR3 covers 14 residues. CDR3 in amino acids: CSVECRENSYEQYF. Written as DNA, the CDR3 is TGCAGCGTTGAATGCAGGGAAAATTCCTACGAGCAGTACTTC.

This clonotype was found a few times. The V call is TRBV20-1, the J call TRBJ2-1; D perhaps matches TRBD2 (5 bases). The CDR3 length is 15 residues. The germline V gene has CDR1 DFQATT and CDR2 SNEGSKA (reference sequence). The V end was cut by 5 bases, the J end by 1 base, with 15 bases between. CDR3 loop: CSAPRLSASYNEQFF. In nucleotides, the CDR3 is TGCAGTGCTCCGAGGCTTAGCGCATCCTACAATGAGCAGTTCTTC.

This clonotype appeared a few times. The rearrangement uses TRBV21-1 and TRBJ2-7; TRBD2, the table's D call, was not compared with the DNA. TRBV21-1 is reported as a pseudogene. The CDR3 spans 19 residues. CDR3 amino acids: CASSKVGPEGTSPSYEQYF. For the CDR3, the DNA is TGTGCCAGCAGCAAAGTGGGCCCCGAGGGGACTAGTCCCTCCTACGAGCAGTACTTC.